One sample yielded the 28 T cell receptor beta chains listed below, sequenced in a study of CD8 T cells in ankylosing spondylitis. Study-wide results and caveats: One TCR beta motif, made up of under ten highly homologous variants, appeared characteristic of ankylosing spondylitis blood.

Each CDR3 protein is one row after TCRdb ran MiXCR on the 5' RACE reads. The sample includes under 450,000 distinct CDR3 sequences, under 20% of them seen just once. No antigen is known for these receptors. Sequenced input: blood, either unsorted or a sorted T cell fraction (not recorded which). These receptors originate from a male donor with ankylosing spondylitis.

A few counts support this clonotype. The chain is built from TRBV4-1 and TRBJ2-3, with 14 nucleotides matching TRBD2. Trimming at V came to 4 bases and at J to 3 bases, leaving 3 bases not matched to a gene. This CDR3 is 16 amino acids long. Germline CDR1 is MGHRA and CDR2 is YSYEKL. DNA for the CDR3: TGCGCCAGCAGCCGCGGACTAGCGGGAGGTACAGATACGCAGTATTTT. It yields the protein CASSRGLAGGTDTQYF.

This clonotype was seen a few times. The chain employs TRBV14 and TRBJ1-1; the D is unclear. V lost 6 bases and J 0 bases, leaving 8 bases between the germline ends. CDR1 SGHDN and CDR2 FVKESK come from the germline V gene. This CDR3 is 13 amino acids long. The CDR3 DNA reads as TGTGCCAGCAGTCGTATCATGAACACTGAAGCTTTCTTT. Protein sequence: CASSRIMNTEAFF.

This sequence joins TRBV5-8 and TRBJ1-4; tentative D call: TRBD1 (6 bases). Deletions cut 6 bases from V and 5 bases from J, with 11 bases between. The germline V gene has CDR1 SGHTS and CDR2 YDEGEE. This CDR3 is built from 13 residues. The CDR3 protein is CASNTGRNEKLFF. For the CDR3, the DNA is TGTGCCAGCAACACAGGGAGGAATGAAAAACTGTTTTTT. Combining the CDR3 with reference TRBV5-8 and TRBJ1-4 gives the whole variable domain EAGVTQSPTHLIKTRGQQATLRCSPISGHTSVYWYQQALGLGLQFLLWYDEGEERNRGNFPPRFSGRQFPNYSSELNVNALELEDSALYLCASNTGRNEKLFFGSGTQLSVL.

The rearrangement joins TRBV28 to TRBJ2-1; TRBD2 matches at 9 bases. Trimming removed 5 bases from V and 2 bases from J; junction bases left unmatched: 4. The germline V gene has CDR1 MDHEN and CDR2 SYDVKM. The CDR3 extends over 15 amino acids. CDR3 in amino acids: CASSLAGPPYNEQFF. The CDR3 nucleotides read TGTGCCAGCAGTCTAGCGGGGCCCCCCTACAATGAGCAGTTCTTC.

This clonotype has more than one count but fewer than ten. The chain has TRBV28 and TRBJ1-1; D unresolved. Trimming shortened V by 7 bases and J by 0 bases, and 9 bases separated the two germline ends. CDR1 is MDHEN and CDR2 is SYDVKM in the germline V gene. This CDR3 comprises 13 residues. Written as DNA, the CDR3 is TGTGCCAGCACCCATTCCTTGAACACTGAAGCTTTCTTT. Protein sequence: CASTHSLNTEAFF.

The chain combines TRBV20-1 with TRBJ1-2, with 10 nucleotides matching TRBD1. Per germline, CDR1 DFQATT and CDR2 SNEGSKA (reference sequence). The V and J ends lost 5 bases and 5 bases, in that order; junction bases with no gene match: 2. The CDR3 consists of 12 residues. In DNA form, the CDR3 reads TGCAGTGCTCGGGACAGGGGATATGGCTACACCTTC. This codes for CSARDRGYGYTF.

The chain couples TRBV5-1 to TRBJ2-7; no definite D call. Germline CDR1 and CDR2: SGHRS and YFSETQ. V gave up 0 bases and J gave up 0 bases, with 13 bases separating them. CDR3 length equals 16 residues. The CDR3 DNA follows: TGCGCCAGCAGCTTGGGCGTGGGCACCCCCTCCTACGAGCAGTACTTC. It codes for CASSLGVGTPSYEQYF.

The chain recombines TRBV9 with TRBJ2-1; D gene uncertain. Trimming removed 3 bases from V and 6 bases from J, with 16 bases in between. Looked up from germline, CDR1 is SGDLS and CDR2 is YYNGEE. This CDR3 is built from 15 residues. The CDR3 region is CASSAVVVSLNEQFF. CDR3 DNA: TGTGCCAGCAGCGCCGTCGTGGTCTCGCTCAATGAGCAGTTCTTC. Looking up the rest from reference TRBV9 and TRBJ2-1 gives the full variable domain: DSGVTQTPKHLITATGQRVTLRCSPRSGDLSVYWYQQSLDQGLQFLIQYYNGEERAKGNILERFSAQQFPDLHSELNLSSLELGDSALYFCASSAVVVSLNEQFFGPGTRLTVL.

The chain links TRBV5-1 to TRBJ1-1, with 9 bases aligning to TRBD1. Germline V lookup: CDR1 SGHRS, CDR2 YFSETQ. CDR3 length equals 20 residues. Unmatched junction bases numbered 20, after V lost 4 bases and J lost 1 base. The CDR3 DNA reads TGCGCCAGCAGCCCCTCCTCCGGGACAGGGAGTCAACGGTGGAACACTGAAGCTTTCTTT. Its translation is CASSPSSGTGSQRWNTEAFF. Full variable domain (missing parts from reference TRBV5-1 and TRBJ1-1): KAGVTQTPRYLIKTRGQQVTLSCSPISGHRSVSWYQQTPGQGLQFLFEYFSETQRNKGNFPGRFSGRQFSNSRSEMNVSTLELGDSALYLCASSPSSGTGSQRWNTEAFFGQGTRLTVV.

The chain recombines TRBV5-1 with TRBJ1-2; 7 bases map to TRBD1. With V trimmed by 1 base and J by 4 bases, 10 bases remained unmatched. Germline lookup yields CDR1 SGHRS and CDR2 YFSETQ. The CDR3 is 16 residues long. CDR3: CASSLNQIQGIYGYTF. CDR3 in DNA: TGCGCCAGCAGCTTGAACCAAATACAGGGGATCTATGGCTACACCTTC.

This rearrangement joins TRBV20-1 to TRBJ2-3, with TRBD2 identical over 9 bases. The trim removed 0 bases at V and 2 bases at J, leaving 3 bases unmatched. The germline V gene has CDR1 DFQATT and CDR2 SNEGSKA (reference sequence). CDR3 length equals 15 residues. The CDR3 reads CSARDQGLATDTQYF. The CDR3 DNA reads as TGCAGTGCTAGAGACCAGGGACTAGCCACAGATACGCAGTATTTT.

CDR3 sequence (DNA): TGCAGTGCTAGTCGGGCGGACAGGGACCATGGCTACACCTTC. Residues: CSASRADRDHGYTF. The rearrangement joins TRBV20-1 to TRBJ1-2; 8 bases fit TRBD1. CDR1 and CDR2 from the germline V gene are DFQATT and SNEGSKA (reference sequence). The CDR3 sequence is 14 residues long. J gave up 6 bases and V 3 bases, and 9 bases lay outside the gene matches.

The chain has TRBV11-2 and TRBJ2-7; 7 nucleotides match TRBD1. CDR3 length: 16 amino acids. Germline V lookup: CDR1 SGHAT, CDR2 FQNNGV. V trimming: 1 base; J trimming: 2 bases; junction bases outside the gene matches: 8. The CDR3 sequence is CASSLVGSTGTYEQYF. The CDR3 nucleotides are TGTGCCAGCAGCTTAGTTGGGTCGACAGGGACCTACGAGCAGTACTTC.

The V call is TRBV5-6, the J call TRBJ2-3; possibly TRBD1 for D (6 bases). The germline V and J ends were trimmed by 2 bases and 4 bases, with 17 bases remaining between them. Germline assignment: CDR1 SGHDT and CDR2 YYEEEE. CDR3 length: 16 residues. The CDR3 protein is CASSFIGIPGADTQYF. The CDR3 DNA is TGTGCCAGCAGCTTTATAGGGATCCCAGGGGCAGATACGCAGTATTTT.

The chain recombines TRBV4-1 with TRBJ2-5; 8 bases are shared with TRBD1. The CDR3 consists of 14 residues. Trimming cost V 4 bases and J 5 bases; bases outside gene matches: 6. The germline CDR1 and CDR2 sequences are MGHRA and YSYEKL. CDR3 sequence reads: CASSPNRGAETQYF. The DNA for the CDR3 is TGCGCCAGCAGCCCCAACAGGGGGGCCGAGACCCAGTACTTC.

The CDR3 DNA reads TGCGCCAGCAGCGGACGGACAGGGGGCGGAGATACGCAGTATTTT. Translation gives CASSGRTGGGDTQYF. This rearrangement joins TRBV5-1 to TRBJ2-3; 11 positions match TRBD1. Trimming removed 4 bases from V and 5 bases from J; junction bases left unmatched: 6. CDR1 SGHRS and CDR2 YFSETQ come from the germline V gene. The CDR3 runs to 15 residues. The variable domain in full, with the rest retrieved from reference TRBV5-1 and TRBJ2-3, is KAGVTQTPRYLIKTRGQQVTLSCSPISGHRSVSWYQQTPGQGLQFLFEYFSETQRNKGNFPGRFSGRQFSNSRSEMNVSTLELGDSALYLCASSGRTGGGDTQYFGPGTRLTVL.

This clonotype was observed a handful of times. V gene TRBV15 combines with J gene TRBJ2-7, with D possibly being TRBD2 (5 bases). V was pared by 0 bases and J by 6 bases, with 12 bases between. In germline, CDR1 is LNHNV, CDR2 YYDKDF (reference sequence). The CDR3 is made up of 14 amino acids. This chain's CDR3 is CATSRDRTHSEQYF. The CDR3 coding sequence is TGTGCCACCAGCAGAGATAGGACTCACAGCGAGCAGTACTTC.

Only a few counts were recorded for this clonotype. The chain has TRBV20-1 and TRBJ2-3, with 9 bases aligning to TRBD1. Losses at the gene ends were 1 base for V and 3 bases for J; bases not matched to a gene: 8. This CDR3 is 16 amino acids long. The germline V gene has CDR1 DFQATT and CDR2 SNEGSKA (reference sequence). CDR3 sequence: CSARAPTGGRTDTQYF. The CDR3 region has the DNA TGCAGTGCTAGAGCCCCCACAGGGGGCCGGACAGATACGCAGTATTTT.

The V and J genes are TRBV7-2 and TRBJ2-1; TRBD1 agrees at 7 bases. Germline V gene data show CDR1 as SGHTA and CDR2 as FQGNSA. V dropped 4 bases and J dropped 12; count of bases not matched to a gene: 3. CDR3 length equals 11 residues. The CDR3 reads CASSSDRPQFF. DNA for the CDR3: TGTGCCAGCAGCTCGGACAGGCCGCAGTTCTTC.

The chain has TRBV5-1 and TRBJ1-3, with 9 positions matching TRBD1. The CDR3 has 18 residues. V gave up 3 bases and J gave up 0 bases; unmatched junction bases: 10. Germline lookup yields CDR1 SGHRS and CDR2 YFSETQ. DNA for the CDR3: TGCGCCAGCAGCTCGAACGCCGGGACAGGGTTCTCTGGAAACACCATATATTTT. It codes for CASSSNAGTGFSGNTIYF. Full variable domain (outside the CDR3, taken from reference TRBV5-1 and TRBJ1-3): KAGVTQTPRYLIKTRGQQVTLSCSPISGHRSVSWYQQTPGQGLQFLFEYFSETQRNKGNFPGRFSGRQFSNSRSEMNVSTLELGDSALYLCASSSNAGTGFSGNTIYFGEGSWLTVV.

The gene calls are TRBV20-1 and TRBJ2-1; possibly TRBD2 for D (7 bases). CDR1 is DFQATT and CDR2 is SNEGSKA in the germline V gene (reference sequence). Between the trimmed V and J ends, which lost 3 bases and 5 bases, there was a span of 17 bases. The CDR3 totals 15 residues. The CDR3 sequence: CSARGHGGGNNEQFF. The CDR3 region has the DNA TGCAGTGCTAGGGGACACGGCGGGGGAAACAATGAGCAGTTCTTC.

This clonotype turned up a few times. V usage is TRBV6-5 and J usage is TRBJ2-1, with 10 bases lining up with TRBD2. Germline assignment: CDR1 MNHEY and CDR2 SVGAGI. This CDR3 has 17 residues. V lost 3 bases, J lost 6 bases, and 11 bases stayed unmatched. The DNA of the CDR3 is TGTGCCAGCAGTTATTCGTCCCCAGCGGGAGGGGGCAATGAGCAGTTCTTC. Translated: CASSYSSPAGGGNEQFF.

This clonotype came up a few times. The chain employs TRBV7-9 and TRBJ2-7; 7 bases align to TRBD1. V trimming: 5 bases; J trimming: 4 bases; junction bases outside the gene matches: 8. The CDR3 consists of 14 residues. Germline V gene data show CDR1 as SEHNR and CDR2 as FQNEAQ (reference sequence). The CDR3 bases are TGTGCCAGCAGCACTGGGGACAGCAGATACGAGCAGTACTTC. Translated, it gives CASSTGDSRYEQYF.

The chain recombines TRBV6-1 with TRBJ1-1; the D gene is possibly TRBD1 (5 bases). Germline CDR1 reads MNHNS; CDR2 reads SASEGT. The CDR3 sequence is 14 residues long. V dropped 1 base and J dropped 0 bases, with 6 bases sitting between them. CDR3 amino acids: CASSEGGVNTEAFF. CDR3 DNA sequence: TGTGCCAGCAGTGAAGGGGGCGTGAACACTGAAGCTTTCTTT.

This clonotype has a handful of counts. V and J are TRBV12-3 or TRBV12-4 and TRBJ2-7; D unresolved. The V and J ends lost 0 bases and 5 bases respectively, with 14 bases between them. CDR3 size: 15 residues. CDR3: CASSLAWQASNEQYF. The CDR3 DNA sequence: TGTGCCAGCAGTTTAGCTTGGCAGGCAAGTAACGAGCAGTACTTC.

The chain has TRBV5-1 and TRBJ2-3; D assignment may be TRBD1 or TRBD2 (5 bases each). Germline values: CDR1 SGHRS, CDR2 YFSETQ. V dropped 7 bases and J dropped 6 bases, with 15 bases sitting between them. The CDR3 loop spans 13 amino acids. CDR3 sequence reads: CASGPGRGDTQYF. In DNA, the CDR3 is TGCGCCAGCGGACCGGGACGGGGCGATACGCAGTATTTT.

This clonotype came up many times. The gene calls are TRBV27 and TRBJ2-3; D is possibly TRBD2 (6 bases). Germline V CDR1 and CDR2: MNHEY, SMNVEV (reference sequence). The V end lost 5 bases, the J end lost 1 base, and 19 bases lay between the germline ends. This CDR3 has 17 residues. CDR3 protein: CASSPVARGFRTDTQYF. The CDR3 DNA reads TGTGCCAGCAGTCCCGTCGCGCGGGGCTTCCGCACAGATACGCAGTATTTT.

This clonotype was picked up a small number of times. This rearrangement joins TRBV29-1 to TRBJ2-7, with 8 bases fitting TRBD1. Germline V gene sequence: CDR1 SQVTM, CDR2 ANQGSEA. The CDR3 is 12 residues long. V gave up 0 bases and J gave up 12 bases; unmatched junction bases: 7. The CDR3: CSVEDRRTGRYF. Here the CDR3 DNA reads TGCAGCGTTGAAGATCGGAGGACAGGGAGGTACTTC.